A single sample gave rise to the 13 T cell receptor beta chains below, sequenced in a study of tumor and adjacent non-tumor tissue in lung cancer. TCRbeta libraries were built with three rounds of nested PCR, modified from ARM-PCR. From the multiplex PCR reads, TCRdb called clonotypes with MiXCR, one entry per CDR3 protein. Among about 110,000 distinct CDR3 sequences listed, 60% to 70% were seen once. The template was RNA from unsorted bulk tissue. This non-tumor lung sample came from over 3 cm beyond the tumor edge. Sequenced material: distant non-tumor lung tissue. The source of these receptors is a man in his fifties or sixties with non-small cell lung cancer.

Worth noting for this clonotype: A much larger clone sits a single nucleotide away, making a read error possible. The chain has TRBV28 and TRBJ1-2, with D possibly being TRBD1 (6 bases). Germline V gene sequence: CDR1 MDHEN, CDR2 SYDVKM. The CDR3 length is 14 residues. The V and J ends lost 9 bases and 1 base respectively, with 15 bases between them. The CDR3 protein is CARSSTDSNYGYTF. The DNA for the CDR3 is TGTGCCAGAAGTAGCACGGACAGTAACTATGGCTACACCTTC.

This rearrangement joins TRBV12-5 to TRBJ2-1, with D possibly being TRBD2 (6 bases). The CDR3 has 16 residues. Germline CDR1 is LGHNT and CDR2 is FRNRAP. V was clipped by 5 bases and J by 8 bases, with 22 bases between them. DNA for the CDR3: TGTGCTAGTGGTGTCCAGCTAGCGTGCGCGTACGATGAGCAGTTCTTC. Translated, it gives CASGVQLACAYDEQFF.

This clonotype was picked up many times. The J gene is TRBJ2-5, the V gene TRBV5-1; possibly TRBD1 for D (5 bases). Trimming stripped 3 bases from V and 2 bases from J, with 14 bases between. From germline, CDR1 is SGHRS and CDR2 YFSETQ. The CDR3 is made up of 15 amino acids. The chain's CDR3 is CASSSGQPLQETQYF. As DNA, the CDR3 is TGCGCCAGCAGCTCTGGACAACCTCTACAAGAGACCCAGTACTTC.

This clonotype came up many times. The rearrangement joins TRBV7-2 to TRBJ2-7; perhaps TRBD1 as D (6 bases). The CDR3 covers 14 residues. V dropped 3 bases and J dropped 0 bases, with 9 bases sitting between them. Germline CDR1 reads SGHTA; CDR2 reads FQGNSA. The CDR3 DNA reads TGTGCCAGCAGCTTGGACAGCAACTCCTACGAGCAGTACTTC. Translated: CASSLDSNSYEQYF.

This clonotype was seen only a few times. The J gene is TRBJ2-7, the V gene TRBV4-2; no reliable D call. The CDR3 is 16 residues long. Germline lookup yields CDR1 LGHNA and CDR2 YNFKEQ. The ends were cut back, 2 bases at V and 3 bases at J, with 17 bases in the middle. Written as DNA, the CDR3 is TGTGCCAGCAGCCAAACCCTCTCGGGCAACCGCTACGAGCAGTACTTC. Its protein product is CASSQTLSGNRYEQYF.

Concerning this clonotype itself: The conserved phenylalanine or tryptophan normally closing the CDR3 is absent here, so this likely arose from a read error. No DNA is shown, since the ends of the CDR3 on it are uncertain; the CDR3 is the one TCRdb lists. V gene TRBV4-1 combines with J gene TRBJ2-5; the D call TRBD1 from the table was never checked on the DNA. The CDR3 is 16 amino acids long, termini counted. CDR1 is MGHRA and CDR2 is YSYEKL in the germline V gene. The CDR3 region is CASSIHYGTNRETPYI.

With respect to this clonotype: A read error may produce the germline difference seen at one junction end. The rearrangement uses TRBV4-3 and TRBJ2-7; TRBD2 is a possible D gene (5 bases). The CDR3 has 14 residues. Germline V gives CDR1 LGHNA, CDR2 YSLEER. CDR3 in DNA: TGCGCCAGCAGCCAAGATATGGGTGACTACGGGCAGTACTTC. Protein product: CASSQDMGDYGQYF.

With respect to this clonotype: Mismatch with germline at one junction end may stem from a read error. The chain employs TRBV20-1 and TRBJ2-1, with D perhaps matching TRBD1 (6 bases). CDR1 is DFQATT, CDR2 SNEGSKA, per germline (reference sequence). This CDR3 contains 14 residues. CDR3 DNA sequence: TGCAGTGCTAGAGAGGGGGCTGCCTACTATGAGCAGTTCTTC. Translated, it gives CSAREGAAYYEQFF.

As concerns this clonotype: This may be a read error: a much more frequent sequence differs by one nucleotide. The V gene is TRBV11-2, the J gene TRBJ2-1, with D perhaps TRBD2 (6 bases). This CDR3 has 15 residues. V was trimmed by 5 bases and J by 1 base, leaving 12 bases between them. Germline-derived CDR1 and CDR2 are SGHAT and FQNNGV. CDR3 nucleotide sequence: TGTGCCAGCAGCCGGGGGACTCAGTCCTACAATGAGCAGTTCTTC. Amino acid sequence: CASSRGTQSYNEQFF.

At least ten counts were recorded for this clonotype. The chain couples TRBV6-2 or TRBV6-3 to TRBJ1-5; weak D call: TRBD1 (5 bases). This CDR3 comprises 16 residues. Germline V gene sequence: CDR1 MNHEY, CDR2 SVGEGT. Trimming removed 8 bases at V and 2 bases at J, with 19 bases between. In DNA, the CDR3 is TGTGCCAGCTCACTGGACCAAGCCAGGGGCAATCAGCCCCAGCATTTT. Its protein product is CASSLDQARGNQPQHF.

The chain is built from TRBV18 and TRBJ2-1; D remains ambiguous. Germline lookup yields CDR1 KGHSH and CDR2 LQKENI. The CDR3 contains 11 residues. Trimming removed 8 bases at V and 6 bases at J, with 8 bases between. DNA for the CDR3: TGTGCCAGCCGCAAAGGCAATGAGCAGTTCTTC. This translates into CASRKGNEQFF.

The chain combines TRBV12-3 or TRBV12-4 with TRBJ2-7; the D is unclear. The CDR3 extends over 14 amino acids. Trimming removed 9 bases from V and 1 base from J, with 16 bases in between. As DNA, the CDR3 is TGTGCCAGGACCTTCGCGACGGCTTCCTACGAGCAGTACTTC. This sequence encodes CARTFATASYEQYF.

This clonotype was recorded many times. The chain uses TRBV6-6 and TRBJ1-1; 7 bases are shared with TRBD1. The CDR3 has 15 residues. CDR1 and CDR2 (germline): MNHNY, SVGAGI (reference sequence). The V segment lost 3 bases and the J segment 6 bases; nucleotides outside the gene matches: 10. CDR3 in amino acids: CASSYWVGGEAEAFF. Written as DNA, the CDR3 is TGTGCCAGCAGTTATTGGGTAGGGGGCGAAGCTGAAGCTTTCTTT.